This TCR beta chain emerged from a study of T cell responses to AZD1222 COVID-19 vaccine. Study conclusions and caveats: Targets within unmutated variant regions were reportedly found for nearly half of spike-specific TCRs. Two AZD1222 doses significantly raised spike-specific TCR breadth and depth over controls. Among those given AZD1222, only five or six were seropositive at baseline. The repertoires were collected only after the peak T cell response.

Using immunoSEQ multiplex PCR, the repertoire was profiled, and TCRdb retains in-frame clones only, with some absent. The sample lists 250,000 to 300,000 clones, roughly 93% occurring once. V lost 0 bases, J lost 6 bases, and 7 bases lay in between. The CDR3 extends over 13 amino acids. Germline V gene data show CDR1 as SGHKS and CDR2 as YYEKEE (reference sequence). As concerns this clone: Its antigen is not identified.

This chain links TRBV5-5 with TRBJ2-1; D not certain. The sequence came from an adult who received the AZD1222 COVID-19 vaccine. The sample here was peripheral blood, taken 28 days after the second AZD1222 dose. The CDR3 coding sequence is TGTGCCAGCAGCTTGGGCTGGGGCAATGAGCAGTTCTTC. The encoded protein is CASSLGWGNEQFF. Filled out from reference TRBV5-5 and TRBJ2-1, the complete variable domain reads DAGVTQSPTHLIKTRGQQVTLRCSPISGHKSVSWYQQVLGQGPQFIFQYYEKEERGRGNFPDRFSARQFPNYSSELNVNALLLGDSALYLCASSLGWGNEQFFGPGTRLTVL.